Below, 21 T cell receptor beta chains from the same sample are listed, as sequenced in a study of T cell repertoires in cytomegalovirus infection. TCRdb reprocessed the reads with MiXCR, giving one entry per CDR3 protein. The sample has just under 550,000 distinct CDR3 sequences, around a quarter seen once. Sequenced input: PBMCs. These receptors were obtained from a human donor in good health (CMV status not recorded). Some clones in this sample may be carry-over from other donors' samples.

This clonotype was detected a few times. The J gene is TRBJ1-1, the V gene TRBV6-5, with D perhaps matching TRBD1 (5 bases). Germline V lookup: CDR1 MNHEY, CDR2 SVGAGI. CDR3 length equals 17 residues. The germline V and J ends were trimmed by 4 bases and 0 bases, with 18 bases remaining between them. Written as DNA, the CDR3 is TGTGCCAGCAGTTCCCCCGCCAGGGCCACGGTGAACACTGAAGCTTTCTTT. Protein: CASSSPARATVNTEAFF.

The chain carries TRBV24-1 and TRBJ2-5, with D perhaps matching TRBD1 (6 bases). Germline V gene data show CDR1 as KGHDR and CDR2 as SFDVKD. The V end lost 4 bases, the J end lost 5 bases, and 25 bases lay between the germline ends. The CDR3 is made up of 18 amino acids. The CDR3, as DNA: TGTGCCACCAGTGAGACCAGGACAGAGAGGGCCAAGGGGGAGACCCAGTACTTC. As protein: CATSETRTERAKGETQYF.

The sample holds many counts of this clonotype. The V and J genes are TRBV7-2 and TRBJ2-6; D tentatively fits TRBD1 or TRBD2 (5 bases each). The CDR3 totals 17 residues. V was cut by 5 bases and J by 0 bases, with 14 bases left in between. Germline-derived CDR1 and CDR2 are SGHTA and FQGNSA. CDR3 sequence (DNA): TGTGCCAGCAGCCTGCTGGGACCTAGCTCTGGGGCCAACGTCCTGACTTTC. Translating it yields CASSLLGPSSGANVLTF.

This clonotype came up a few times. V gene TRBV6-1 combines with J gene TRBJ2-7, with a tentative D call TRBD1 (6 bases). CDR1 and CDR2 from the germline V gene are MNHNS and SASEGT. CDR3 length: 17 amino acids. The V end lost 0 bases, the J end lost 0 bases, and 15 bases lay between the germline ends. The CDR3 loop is CASSEAFGTSSSYEQYF. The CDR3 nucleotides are TGTGCCAGCAGTGAAGCCTTTGGGACATCTAGCTCCTACGAGCAGTACTTC.

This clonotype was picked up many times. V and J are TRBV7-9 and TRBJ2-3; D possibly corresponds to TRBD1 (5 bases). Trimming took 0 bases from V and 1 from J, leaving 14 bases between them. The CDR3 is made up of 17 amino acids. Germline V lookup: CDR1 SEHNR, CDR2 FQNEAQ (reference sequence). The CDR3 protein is CASSLAGWQGGTDTQYF. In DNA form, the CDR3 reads TGTGCCAGCAGCTTAGCAGGTTGGCAGGGCGGCACAGATACGCAGTATTTT.

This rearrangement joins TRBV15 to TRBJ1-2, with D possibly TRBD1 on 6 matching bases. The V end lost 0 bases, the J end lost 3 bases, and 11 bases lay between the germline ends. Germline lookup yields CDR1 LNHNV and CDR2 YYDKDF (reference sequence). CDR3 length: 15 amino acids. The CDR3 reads CATSREIRGDYGYTF. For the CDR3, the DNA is TGTGCCACCAGCAGAGAAATAAGGGGGGACTATGGCTACACCTTC.

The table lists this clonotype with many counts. CDR3 nucleotides: TGTGCCAGCAGCTTAGCGCACGAACAGGGGGCTGTTTCACCCCTCCACTTT. Amino acid sequence: CASSLAHEQGAVSPLHF. The chain joins TRBV7-8 to TRBJ1-6; 9 bases agree with TRBD1. This CDR3 contains 17 residues. In germline, CDR1 is SGHVS, CDR2 FQNEAQ. Trimming cost V 0 bases and J 9 bases; bases outside gene matches: 9.

CDR3 sequence reads: CASTRRMDQPQHF. CDR3 bases: TGTGCCAGCACCCGACGGATGGATCAGCCCCAGCATTTT. The genes are TRBV2 and TRBJ1-5; D call uncertain. The CDR3 has 13 amino acids. Germline CDR1 SNHLY, CDR2 FYNNEI. V lost 7 bases and J 5 bases, leaving 12 bases between the germline ends.

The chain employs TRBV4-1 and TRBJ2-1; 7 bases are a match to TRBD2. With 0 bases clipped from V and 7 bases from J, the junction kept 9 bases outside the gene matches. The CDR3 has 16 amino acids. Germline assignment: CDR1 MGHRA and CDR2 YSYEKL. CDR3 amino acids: CASSQEVGGPRNEQFF. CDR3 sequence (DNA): TGCGCCAGCAGCCAAGAAGTGGGAGGGCCGAGAAATGAGCAGTTCTTC.

CDR3 DNA: TGTGCCAGCAGTTTAGAATTCGACGACTATGGCTACACCTTC. This sequence encodes CASSLEFDDYGYTF. The chain is built from TRBV28 and TRBJ1-2; no clear D gene. CDR1 and CDR2 from the germline V gene are MDHEN and SYDVKM. The CDR3 spans 14 residues. Trimming pared 2 bases from V and 3 bases from J, leaving 10 bases between.

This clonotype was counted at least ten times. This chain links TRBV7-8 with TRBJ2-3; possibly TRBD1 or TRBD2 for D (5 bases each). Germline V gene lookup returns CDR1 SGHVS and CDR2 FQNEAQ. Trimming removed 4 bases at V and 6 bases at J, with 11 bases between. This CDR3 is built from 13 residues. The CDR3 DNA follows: TGTGCCAGCAGCTCCCAAAGGGACGATACGCAGTATTTT. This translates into CASSSQRDDTQYF.

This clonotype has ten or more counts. The CDR3 loop is CASSLYQLNTEAFF. The DNA for the CDR3 is TGTGCCAGCAGTTTATACCAATTGAACACTGAAGCTTTCTTT. The chain is built from TRBV12-3 or TRBV12-4 and TRBJ1-1; D not certain. Trimming left V 2 bases short and J 0 bases short, with 7 bases between. The CDR3 extends over 14 amino acids.

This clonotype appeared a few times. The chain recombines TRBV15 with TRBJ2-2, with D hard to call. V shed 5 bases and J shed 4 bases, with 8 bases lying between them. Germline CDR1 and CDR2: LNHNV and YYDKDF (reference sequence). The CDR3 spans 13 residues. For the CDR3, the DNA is TGTGCCACCAGCGTAGGTGGCACCGGGGAGCTGTTTTTT. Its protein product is CATSVGGTGELFF.

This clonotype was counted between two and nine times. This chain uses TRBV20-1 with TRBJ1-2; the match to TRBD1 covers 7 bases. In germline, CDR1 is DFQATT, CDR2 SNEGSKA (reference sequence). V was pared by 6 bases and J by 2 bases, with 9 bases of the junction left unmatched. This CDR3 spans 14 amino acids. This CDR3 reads CSARIQGRNYGYTF. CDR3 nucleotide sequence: TGCAGTGCGAGGATACAGGGGCGAAACTATGGCTACACCTTC.

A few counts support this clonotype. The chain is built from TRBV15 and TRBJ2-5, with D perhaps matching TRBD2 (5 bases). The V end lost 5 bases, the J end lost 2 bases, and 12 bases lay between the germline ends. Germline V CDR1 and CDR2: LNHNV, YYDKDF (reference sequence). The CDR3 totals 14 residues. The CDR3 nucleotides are TGTGCCACCAGCCCGTCGGGGAGACAAGAGACCCAGTACTTC. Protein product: CATSPSGRQETQYF. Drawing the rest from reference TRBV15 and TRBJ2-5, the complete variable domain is DAMVIQNPRYQVTQFGKPVTLSCSQTLNHNVMYWYQQKSSQAPKLLFHYYDKDFNNEADTPDNFQSRRPNTSFCFLDIRSPGLGDTAMYLCATSPSGRQETQYFGPGTRLLVL.

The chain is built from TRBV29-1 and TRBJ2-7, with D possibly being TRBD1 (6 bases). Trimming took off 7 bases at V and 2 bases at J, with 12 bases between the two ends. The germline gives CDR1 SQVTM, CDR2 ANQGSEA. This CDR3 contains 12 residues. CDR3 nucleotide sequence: TGCAGCGGATACAGGGTGGCCTACGAGCAGTACTTC. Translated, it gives CSGYRVAYEQYF.

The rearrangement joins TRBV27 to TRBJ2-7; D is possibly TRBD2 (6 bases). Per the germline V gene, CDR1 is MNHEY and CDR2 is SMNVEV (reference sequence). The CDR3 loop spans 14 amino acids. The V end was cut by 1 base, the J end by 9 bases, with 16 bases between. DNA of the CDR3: TGTGCCAGCAGTTTATTAGGTCGGGACTCCGCGCAGTACTTC. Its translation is CASSLLGRDSAQYF.

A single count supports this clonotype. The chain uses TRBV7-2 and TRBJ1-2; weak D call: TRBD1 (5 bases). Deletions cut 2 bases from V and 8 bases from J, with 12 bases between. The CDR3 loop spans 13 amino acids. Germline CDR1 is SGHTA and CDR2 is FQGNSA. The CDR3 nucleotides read TGTGCCAGCAGCTTATACAGGTCGGGCGGCTACACCTTC. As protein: CASSLYRSGGYTF.

For the CDR3, the DNA is TGTGCCAGCAGTTACTCGATTGGGTTCTCGAACACTGAAGCTTTCTTT. Protein product: CASSYSIGFSNTEAFF. The rearrangement joins TRBV6-2 or TRBV6-3 to TRBJ1-1; D gene ambiguous. The CDR3 length is 16 residues. In germline, CDR1 is MNHEY, CDR2 SVGEGT. The V gene lost 0 bases and the J gene lost 1 base, with 12 bases spanning the gap.

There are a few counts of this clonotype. The DNA for the CDR3 is TGTGCCAGTTCCCAGGGGAGCCTCTCTGGAAACACCATATATTTT. This encodes CASSQGSLSGNTIYF. The rearrangement links TRBV6-5 to TRBJ1-3; D perhaps matches TRBD1 (6 bases). The ends were cut back, 9 bases at V and 0 bases at J, with 15 bases in the middle. The CDR3 is made up of 15 amino acids. Germline V gene data show CDR1 as MNHEY and CDR2 as SVGAGI.

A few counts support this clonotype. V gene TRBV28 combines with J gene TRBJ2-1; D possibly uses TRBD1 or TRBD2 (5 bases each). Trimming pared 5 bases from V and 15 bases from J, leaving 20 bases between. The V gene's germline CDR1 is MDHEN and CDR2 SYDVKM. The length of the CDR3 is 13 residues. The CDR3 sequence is CASSTLEGRRRFF. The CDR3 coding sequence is TGTGCCAGCAGTACCCTCGAGGGGCGGCGACGGTTCTTC.